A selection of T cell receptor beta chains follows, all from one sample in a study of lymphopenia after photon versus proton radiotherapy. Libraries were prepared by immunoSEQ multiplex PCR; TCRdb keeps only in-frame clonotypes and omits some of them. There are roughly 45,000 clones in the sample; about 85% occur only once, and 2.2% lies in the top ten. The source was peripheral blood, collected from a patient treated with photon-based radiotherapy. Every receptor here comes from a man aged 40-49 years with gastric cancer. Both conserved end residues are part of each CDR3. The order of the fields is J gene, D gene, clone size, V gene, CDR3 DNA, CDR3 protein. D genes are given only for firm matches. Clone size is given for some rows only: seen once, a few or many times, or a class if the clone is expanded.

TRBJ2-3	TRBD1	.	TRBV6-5	TGTGCCAGCAGCCTACAGGGGACAGGGTCTGATACGCAGTATTTT	CASSLQGTGSDTQYF
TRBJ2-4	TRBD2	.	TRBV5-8	TGTGCCAGCAGCTTGGAGGTTCTAGCGGGGAGGGGCCTCAAAAACATTCAGTACTTC	CASSLEVLAGRGLKNIQYF
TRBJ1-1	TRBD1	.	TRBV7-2	TGTGCCAGCAGCTCCCGACAGGGAGTGGGGGGGACTGAAGCTTTCTTT	CASSSRQGVGGTEAFF
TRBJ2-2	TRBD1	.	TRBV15	TGTGCCACCAGCAGAGATTATGGGACAGAAAACACCGGGGAGCTGTTTTTT	CATSRDYGTENTGELFF
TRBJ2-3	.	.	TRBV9	TGTGCCAGCAGCGCCGTAGGTCTAGCGATAGATACGCAGTATTTT	CASSAVGLAIDTQYF
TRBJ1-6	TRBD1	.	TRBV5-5	TGTGCCAGCAGCTTGGCAGGGGGGGATTCACCCCTCCACTTT	CASSLAGGDSPLHF
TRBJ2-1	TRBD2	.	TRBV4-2	TGTGCCAGCAGCCAAGATCACGGGACTAGCGCCAATGAGCAGTTCTTC	CASSQDHGTSANEQFF
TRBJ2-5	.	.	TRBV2	TGTGCCAGCAAATGGAACAGGCAAGAGACCCAGTACTTC	CASKWNRQETQYF
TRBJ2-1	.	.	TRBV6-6	TGTGCCAGCAGTTACTCGAGAGTTTACAATGAGCAGTTCTTC	CASSYSRVYNEQFF
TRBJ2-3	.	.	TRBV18	TGTGCCAGCTCGGCGGGGAGTGGGACAGATACGCAGTATTTT	CASSAGSGTDTQYF
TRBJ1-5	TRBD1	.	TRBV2	TGTGCCAGCAGCATAGGACAGGGCGGTCAGCCCCAGCATTTT	CASSIGQGGQPQHF
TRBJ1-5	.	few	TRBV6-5	TGTGCCGCAGCCCGGGGGGCGGGTAATCAGCCCCAGCATTTT	CAAARGAGNQPQHF
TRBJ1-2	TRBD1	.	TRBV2	TGTGCCAGCAGTTCGACAGGGGGCGCCTATGGCTACACCTTC	CASSSTGGAYGYTF
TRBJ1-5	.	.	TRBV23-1	TGCGCCAGCATTGGAGCAGACAGGAATCAGCCCCAGCATTTT	CASIGADRNQPQHF
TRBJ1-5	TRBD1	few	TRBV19	TGTGCCAGTAGTATTGGACAGGGACATCAGCCCCAGCATTTT	CASSIGQGHQPQHF
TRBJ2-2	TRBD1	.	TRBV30	TGTGCCTGGAGTCGGACAGGGGTGGGCACCGGGGAGCTGTTTTTT	CAWSRTGVGTGELFF